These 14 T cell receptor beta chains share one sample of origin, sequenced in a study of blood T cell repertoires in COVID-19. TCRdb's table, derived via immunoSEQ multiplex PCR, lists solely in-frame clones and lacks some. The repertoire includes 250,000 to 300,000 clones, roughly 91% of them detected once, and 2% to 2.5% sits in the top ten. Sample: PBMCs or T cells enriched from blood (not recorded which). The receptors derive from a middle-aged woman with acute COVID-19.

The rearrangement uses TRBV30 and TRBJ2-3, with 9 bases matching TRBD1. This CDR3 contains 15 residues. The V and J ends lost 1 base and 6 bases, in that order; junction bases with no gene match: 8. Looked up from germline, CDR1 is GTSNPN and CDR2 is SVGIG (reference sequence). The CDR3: CAWSEDSTGGDTQYF. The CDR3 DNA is TGTGCCTGGAGTGAAGACTCGACAGGGGGTGATACGCAGTATTTT.

The CDR3 sequence is CASSFGEKLFF. The CDR3 coding sequence is TGTGCCAGCAGCTTCGGTGAAAAACTGTTTTTT. The J gene is TRBJ1-4, the V gene TRBV11-2; the D is unclear. The CDR3 has 11 residues. The V end lost 3 bases, the J end lost 7 bases, and 3 bases lay between the germline ends. CDR1 and CDR2 (germline): SGHAT, FQNNGV.

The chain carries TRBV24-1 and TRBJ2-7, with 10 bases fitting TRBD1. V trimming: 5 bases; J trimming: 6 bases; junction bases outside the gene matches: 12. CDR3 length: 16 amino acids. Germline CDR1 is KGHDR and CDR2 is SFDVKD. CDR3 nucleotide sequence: TGTGCCACCAGTGGCGAACCGGGACAGGGGCCGCTCGAGCAGTACTTC. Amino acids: CATSGEPGQGPLEQYF.

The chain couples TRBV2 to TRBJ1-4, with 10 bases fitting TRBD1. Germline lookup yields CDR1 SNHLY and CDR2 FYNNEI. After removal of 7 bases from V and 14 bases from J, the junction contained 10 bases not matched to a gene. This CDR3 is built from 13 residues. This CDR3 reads CASMVGGQGVLFF. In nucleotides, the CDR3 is TGTGCCAGCATGGTAGGAGGACAGGGGGTTCTGTTTTTT.

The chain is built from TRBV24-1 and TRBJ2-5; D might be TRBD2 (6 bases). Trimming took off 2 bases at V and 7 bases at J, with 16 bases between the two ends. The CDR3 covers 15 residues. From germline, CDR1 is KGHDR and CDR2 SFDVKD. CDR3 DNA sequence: TGTGCCACCAGTGATTCCCGTTCGCGGGATCGGACCCAGTACTTC. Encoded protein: CATSDSRSRDRTQYF.

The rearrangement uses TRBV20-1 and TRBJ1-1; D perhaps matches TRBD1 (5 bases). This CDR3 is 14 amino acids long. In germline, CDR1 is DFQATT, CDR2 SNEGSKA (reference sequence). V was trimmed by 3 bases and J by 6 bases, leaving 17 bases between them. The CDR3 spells CSASWAGQSSEAFF. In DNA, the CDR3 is TGCAGTGCTAGTTGGGCAGGGCAAAGTTCTGAAGCTTTCTTT.

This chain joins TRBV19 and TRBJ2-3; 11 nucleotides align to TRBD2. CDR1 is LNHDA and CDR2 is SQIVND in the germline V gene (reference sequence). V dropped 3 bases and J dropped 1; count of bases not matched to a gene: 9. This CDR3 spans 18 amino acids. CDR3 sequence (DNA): TGTGCCAGTAGTATGAATAGCGGGGGGGCCGTCGGCACAGATACGCAGTATTTT. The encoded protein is CASSMNSGGAVGTDTQYF.

CDR3 DNA: TGCGCCAGCAGCTTGGGGCAGGGTTCGAACACTGAAGCTTTCTTT. This translates into CASSLGQGSNTEAFF. V and J are TRBV5-1 and TRBJ1-1; TRBD1 is a possible D gene (5 bases). The V gene lost 0 bases and the J gene lost 1 base, with 10 bases spanning the gap. The length of the CDR3 is 15 residues. The germline CDR1 and CDR2 sequences are SGHRS and YFSETQ.

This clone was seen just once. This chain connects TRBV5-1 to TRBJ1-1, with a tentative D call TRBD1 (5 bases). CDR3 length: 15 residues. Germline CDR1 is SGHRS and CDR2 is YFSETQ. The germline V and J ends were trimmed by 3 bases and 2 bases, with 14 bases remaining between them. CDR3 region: CASSSVTATNTEAFF. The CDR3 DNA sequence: TGCGCCAGCAGCTCGGTGACAGCGACAAACACTGAAGCTTTCTTT.

The CDR3 region is CASSSQTGGNEKLFF. The DNA for the CDR3 is TGTGCCAGTAGTTCCCAGACAGGGGGCAATGAAAAACTGTTTTTT. The rearrangement uses TRBV19 and TRBJ1-4; TRBD1 aligns across 10 bases. Germline CDR1 reads LNHDA; CDR2 reads SQIVND (reference sequence). V was clipped by 5 bases and J by 5 bases; unmatched bases: 5. CDR3 length: 15 amino acids.

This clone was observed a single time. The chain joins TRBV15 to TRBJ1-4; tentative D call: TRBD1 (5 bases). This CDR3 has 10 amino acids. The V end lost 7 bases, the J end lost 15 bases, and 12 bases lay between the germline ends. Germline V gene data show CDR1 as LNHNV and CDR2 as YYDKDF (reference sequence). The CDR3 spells CATTRGGVFF. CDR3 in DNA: TGTGCCACCACCCGGGGGGGGGTGTTTTTT.

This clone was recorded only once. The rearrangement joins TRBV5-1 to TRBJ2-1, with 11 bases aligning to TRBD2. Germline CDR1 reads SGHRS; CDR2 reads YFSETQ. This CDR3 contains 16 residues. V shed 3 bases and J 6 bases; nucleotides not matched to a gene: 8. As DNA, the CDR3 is TGCGCCAGCAGCTCAGGGACTAGCGGAAAACCCAATGAGCAGTTCTTC. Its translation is CASSSGTSGKPNEQFF.

The CDR3 here is CASSREYTNYGYTF. The CDR3 DNA is TGCGCCAGCAGCCGGGAATACACGAACTATGGCTACACCTTC. The chain uses TRBV5-1 and TRBJ1-2; D gene unclear. This CDR3 region has 14 residues. With 4 bases removed from V and 2 bases from J, the gap between germline ends came to 12 bases. Germline CDR1 SGHRS, CDR2 YFSETQ.

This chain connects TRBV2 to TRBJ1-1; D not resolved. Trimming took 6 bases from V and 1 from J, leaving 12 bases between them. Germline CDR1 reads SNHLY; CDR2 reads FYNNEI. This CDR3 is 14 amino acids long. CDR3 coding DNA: TGTGCCAGCAGGACCCGGGTGGGGAACACTGAAGCTTTCTTT. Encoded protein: CASRTRVGNTEAFF.